A selection of T cell receptor beta chains follows, all from one sample in a study of cytomegalovirus exposure and HLA in healthy donors. Generated by immunoSEQ multiplex PCR, the TCRdb table keeps only in-frame clones and is missing some. This sample carries 150,000 to 200,000 clones, more than 70% of them seen once, and the ten largest clones take 3.1%. The sequenced sample was PBMCs. Receptors originate from a male donor in good health and CMV-seronegative. Both conserved end residues are part of each CDR3. Each record gives: J gene, clone size, V gene, D gene, CDR3 protein, CDR3 DNA. A D gene is named only where the DNA matches it firmly. The size field is filled for only some rows; it gives once, few, many or a size class.

J gene: TRBJ2-7; clone size: -; V gene: TRBV5-4; D gene: -; CDR3 protein: CASGLLAVAGEQYF; CDR3 DNA: TGTGCCAGCGGCTTGCTCGCCGTTGCGGGCGAGCAGTACTTC
J gene: TRBJ2-7; clone size: -; V gene: TRBV4-3; D gene: TRBD2; CDR3 protein: CASSQTTSGVLYEQYF; CDR3 DNA: TGCGCCAGCAGCCAAACGACTAGCGGGGTCCTGTACGAGCAGTACTTC
J gene: TRBJ2-3; clone size: few; V gene: TRBV7-2; D gene: -; CDR3 protein: CASSLQGWGVYF; CDR3 DNA: TGTGCCAGCAGCTTACAAGGGTGGGGGGTGTATTTT
J gene: TRBJ2-7; clone size: -; V gene: TRBV28; D gene: TRBD2; CDR3 protein: CASLLAGTYEQYF; CDR3 DNA: TGTGCCAGTTTACTAGCGGGGACCTACGAGCAGTACTTC
J gene: TRBJ1-6; clone size: -; V gene: TRBV9; D gene: -; CDR3 protein: CASSPRDTGYNSPLHF; CDR3 DNA: TGTGCCAGCAGCCCTCGGGACACCGGTTATAATTCACCCCTCCACTTT
J gene: TRBJ1-4; clone size: -; V gene: TRBV15; D gene: TRBD1; CDR3 protein: CATSRVPGGRDRGRKLFF; CDR3 DNA: TGTGCCACCAGCAGAGTTCCAGGGGGCCGGGACAGGGGGCGGAAACTGTTTTTT
J gene: TRBJ2-1; clone size: few; V gene: TRBV21-1; D gene: -; CDR3 protein: CASSKDMRNYRNEQFF; CDR3 DNA: TGTGCCAGCAGCAAAGATATGCGAAACTACCGTAATGAGCAGTTCTTC
J gene: TRBJ1-1; clone size: -; V gene: TRBV19; D gene: TRBD1; CDR3 protein: CASSVGQGATGAFF; CDR3 DNA: TGTGCCAGTAGTGTTGGACAGGGTGCGACAGGAGCTTTCTTT
J gene: TRBJ1-1; clone size: -; V gene: TRBV6-5; D gene: TRBD1; CDR3 protein: CASRRDRVVSTEAFF; CDR3 DNA: TGTGCCAGCAGGCGGGACAGGGTGGTTTCCACTGAAGCTTTCTTT
J gene: TRBJ2-1; clone size: -; V gene: TRBV9; D gene: -; CDR3 protein: CASSAWDSDNEQFF; CDR3 DNA: TGTGCCAGCAGCGCCTGGGACTCCGACAATGAGCAGTTCTTC
J gene: TRBJ2-1; clone size: once; V gene: TRBV11-3; D gene: TRBD2; CDR3 protein: CASSLGWTSGSAPLYNEQFF; CDR3 DNA: TGTGCCAGCAGCTTAGGGTGGACTAGCGGGAGTGCCCCACTATACAATGAGCAGTTCTTC
J gene: TRBJ1-5; clone size: -; V gene: TRBV2; D gene: -; CDR3 protein: CASSRQRYSNQPQHF; CDR3 DNA: TGTGCCAGTAGTCGACAGAGATATAGCAATCAGCCCCAGCATTTT
J gene: TRBJ2-3; clone size: -; V gene: TRBV6-5; D gene: TRBD1; CDR3 protein: CASSYGDRVPDTQYF; CDR3 DNA: TGTGCCAGCAGTTACGGGGACAGGGTACCAGATACGCAGTATTTT
J gene: TRBJ2-2; clone size: -; V gene: TRBV7-9; D gene: -; CDR3 protein: CASSLASNTGELFF; CDR3 DNA: TGTGCCAGCAGCTTAGCGTCTAACACCGGGGAGCTGTTTTTT
J gene: TRBJ2-7; clone size: -; V gene: TRBV6-5; D gene: -; CDR3 protein: CASSRVFSYEQYF; CDR3 DNA: TGTGCCAGCAGCCGGGTCTTCTCCTACGAGCAGTACTTC
J gene: TRBJ1-1; clone size: -; V gene: TRBV6-6; D gene: TRBD1; CDR3 protein: CASSYRMTGTNTEAFF; CDR3 DNA: TGTGCCAGCAGTTACCGGATGACAGGGACGAACACTGAAGCTTTCTTT
J gene: TRBJ1-5; clone size: -; V gene: TRBV6-6; D gene: TRBD1; CDR3 protein: CASSYSATGAQPQHF; CDR3 DNA: TGTGCCAGCAGTTACTCGGCGACAGGGGCTCAGCCCCAGCATTTT
J gene: TRBJ1-2; clone size: -; V gene: TRBV5-4; D gene: -; CDR3 protein: CASSLAPGDARGYTF; CDR3 DNA: TGTGCCAGCAGCTTGGCTCCGGGAGACGCTCGGGGCTACACCTTC
J gene: TRBJ2-7; clone size: -; V gene: TRBV23-1; D gene: -; CDR3 protein: CASSQAFEVDSYEQYF; CDR3 DNA: TGCGCCAGCAGTCAGGCTTTCGAGGTGGATTCCTACGAGCAGTACTTC
J gene: TRBJ2-3; clone size: -; V gene: TRBV6-5; D gene: TRBD2; CDR3 protein: CASSDSAGGPDTQYF; CDR3 DNA: TGTGCCAGCAGTGACTCTGCGGGAGGGCCAGATACGCAGTATTTT
J gene: TRBJ1-5; clone size: -; V gene: TRBV21-1; D gene: -; CDR3 protein: CASSKRGRASQPQHF; CDR3 DNA: TGTGCCAGCAGCAAAAGGGGGAGGGCTAGCCAGCCCCAGCATTTT
J gene: TRBJ1-1; clone size: -; V gene: TRBV9; D gene: -; CDR3 protein: CASSSRVTGKAFF; CDR3 DNA: TGTGCCAGCAGCTCCCGGGTGACTGGAAAAGCTTTCTTT
J gene: TRBJ2-7; clone size: -; V gene: TRBV18; D gene: TRBD2; CDR3 protein: CASSPPGLAVSSYEQYF; CDR3 DNA: TGTGCCAGCTCACCACCGGGGCTAGCGGTTAGCTCCTACGAGCAGTACTTC
J gene: TRBJ2-7; clone size: -; V gene: TRBV4-1; D gene: -; CDR3 protein: CASSQGTQYEQYF; CDR3 DNA: TGCGCCAGCAGCCAAGGGACTCAATACGAGCAGTACTTC